This T cell receptor (beta chain) is from a study of control samples from healthy donors and cancer patients. Sequencing was performed with immunoSEQ multiplex PCR; in TCRdb, only in-frame clones are kept and a portion is missing. The sample consists of approximately 170,000 clones, around 94% of them appearing once. Germline CDR1 is PRHDT and CDR2 is FYEKMQ (reference sequence). This CDR3 has 14 residues. V lost 2 bases to trimming and J lost 6 bases, with 12 bases between them. This TCR derives from a man younger than 45 in good health. The V call is TRBV13, the J call TRBJ2-3; TRBD2 might be the D (6 bases). Sequenced input: blood. The CDR3 sequence: CASSLLLATDTQYF. In DNA, the CDR3 is TGTGCCAGCAGCTTACTACTAGCAACGGATACGCAGTATTTT.